The source of this T cell receptor beta chain is a study of blood T cells in healthy people across ages (dated by TCRdb to 2015 to 2017). In terms of the full investigation: In model experiments, template switching captured about one uniquely barcoded TCR beta cDNA molecule for every two T cells. To track age-related changes in TCR beta repertoire diversity, the study relied on deep sequencing normalized with unique cDNA molecular identifiers. Two additional independent replicas of 1 million unique cDNA reads from the same blood draw were analyzed for two donors (one aged 18 to 30 and one aged 80 or older). The donors were split into four age groups: young (average roughly 15 years), middle-aged (roughly 39), aged (around 67) and long-lived (about 82). To avoid experimental bias, donors of different ages were distributed randomly across sequencing lanes.

Systemically healthy Caucasian individuals from Russia, some 36 in total and aged roughly 6 to 90 years, were included as donors. Roughly 10 milliliters of peripheral blood were collected from each donor into EDTA-treated Vacutainer tubes. Ficoll-Paque density-gradient centrifugation was used to isolate PBMCs, with at least 7 million per sample. Trizol reagent was used to extract total RNA from the PBMCs, yielding at least 6 micrograms per sample. For every donor, flow cytometry on a PBMC aliquot measured the percentage of naive CD45RAhigh/CD27high T cells. The method was 5' RACE. TCRdb names Illumina HiSeq 2500 as the instrument used. A second PCR of about 7 to 12 cycles was performed with a sample-barcoded 5' primer and a J-beta primer mix. A unique molecular identifier was introduced onto each TCR beta cDNA molecule by a template-switch 5' adaptor carrying 12 random nucleotides. At least 2.5 million CDR3-containing paired-end reads were obtained from each sample. All of the RNA was converted into first-strand cDNA using the Mint cDNA synthesis kit, with a TRBC-specific oligonucleotide serving as the primer. Following uracil-DNA glycosylase treatment, all cDNA underwent a first 18-cycle PCR with the universal primers M1SS and BC2_uni_R. The original methods were these. Each sample was normalized by randomly selecting 1 million high-quality reads, each carrying a distinct molecular identifier. Reads with shared molecular identifiers were discarded instead of being binned into consensus sequences. MiTCR, set to a Q25 quality threshold and the strictest error-elimination algorithm, was used for CDR3 identification, clonotype clustering and error correction. A nonparametric unseen species model using Euler transformation provided a lower-bound estimate of total TCR beta diversity. In TCRdb, the public reads were trimmed at Q25 with fastp and aligned with MiXCR, with productive beta chains retained. One record per CDR3 amino acid sequence lists the most common genes and DNA. TCRdb assigned the V and J calls; the authors' analysis was not used. Present in this sample are roughly 410,000 distinct CDR3 sequences, 52% of which were seen just once. The top ten constitute around 49% of the sample.

The CDR1 and CDR2 encoded by the germline V gene are SQVTM and ANQGSEA. V is pared back by 7 bases and J by 5 bases, with 11 bases lying between the germline termini. Inclusive of the bounding cysteine and phenylalanine, the CDR3 is 11 residues long. Of all the DNA, just the CDR3 is kept, 33 bases in frame from base 1. A note on this clonotype: Its antigen has not been determined. It has no much larger one-base neighbor in the sample; base qualities were not kept.

Study-level results and caveats: Estimates of total diversity based on one million sequenced T cells were considered lower bounds and underestimates. As age increased, observed TCR beta diversity per million T cells dropped in a roughly linear way, and a significant reduction was already evident by age about 40. Compared with the aged group, the long-lived group had more naive CD4+ T cells, fewer expanded clones and increased TCR diversity, a pattern suggesting age selection. Because donor CMV infection status was unknown, age-related changes in expanded clonotypes were potentially confounded. Observed TCR beta diversity correlated strongly with the percentage of naive T cells measured by flow cytometry. Conclusive comparison of naive and antigen-experienced compartments was prevented by the profiling of bulk unsorted PBMCs.

The TCR sequence derives from a man in his sixties in good health. The specimen was blood. The V and J segments used are TRBV29-1 and TRBJ1-2; the D gene is unclear. The nucleotides read TGCAGCGCTGTTGGGCAGTATGGCTACACCTTC. Its protein product is CSAVGQYGYTF.